One T cell receptor beta chain is described in this entry. Its antigen is still unknown. Constant-segment primers and 5'RACE yielded cDNA libraries for TCR alpha and TCR beta, each carrying sample barcodes and UMIs. TCRdb used MiXCR to reprocess the 5' RACE reads, holding one entry per CDR3 protein. The table has about half a million distinct CDR3 sequences, 15% to 20% seen once. This entry belongs to a study of T-cell memory formation after mild COVID-19. Whole-study results and caveats: Later expanders leaned CD4+, whereas clones that contracted between day 15 and 85 were balanced CD4/CD8. CM and EM subsets held most contracting CD4+ clones; EMRA held CD8+ ones.

Germline V gene data show CDR1 as KGHDR and CDR2 as SFDVKD. The CDR3 is 14 amino acids. Losses at the gene ends were 4 bases for V and 8 bases for J; bases not matched to a gene: 4. The sequenced sample consisted of PBMCs or a T cell subset sorted from them (not recorded which). This TCR came from an adult woman who had mild COVID-19 (a few samples of this study predate the infection). Cell type and time point are not known. The chain combines TRBV24-1 with TRBJ2-4; 10 bases map to TRBD1. DNA for the CDR3: TGTGCCACCAGTGAGACAGGGGGCGCGGACATTCAGTACTTC. Amino acids: CATSETGGADIQYF.